These 25 T cell receptor beta chains were sequenced from one sample in a study of CD8 T cells in Susac syndrome (dated by TCRdb to 2018 to 2020). The receptor library was made with the immunoSEQ multiplex PCR assay. RNA was extracted using the RNeasy kit, and roughly 0.45 to 1 microgram was reverse transcribed with random hexamers. TCRdb reprocessing: public reads trimmed at Q25 with fastp, clones called with MiXCR, in-frame beta chains kept. Each record represents a unique CDR3 protein, reported with the most common genes and DNA among its rows. The sample table lists approximately 230,000 distinct CDR3 sequences, 90% to 95% of them with a count of one. Jointly, the top ten make up about 0.07% of the sample. What was sequenced was CD4+ T cells from PBMCs. All receptors come from a human donor with multiple sclerosis.

This chain uses TRBV28 with TRBJ2-1; 11 bases are shared with TRBD1. Trimming cost V 2 bases and J 7 bases; bases outside gene matches: 10. CDR3 length: 17 amino acids. Germline CDR1 reads MDHEN; CDR2 reads SYDVKM. The CDR3 here is CASSLPRPGTGGNEQFF. The CDR3, as DNA: TGTGCCAGCAGTTTACCAAGACCCGGGACAGGGGGGAATGAGCAGTTCTTC.

A single count supports this clonotype. The V gene is TRBV5-1, the J gene TRBJ2-3; D not resolved. Per germline, CDR1 SGHRS and CDR2 YFSETQ. The ends were cut back, 5 bases at V and 0 bases at J, with 13 bases in the middle. The CDR3 is 15 amino acids. The CDR3 region is CASSIEPTSTDTQYF. CDR3 DNA: TGCGCCAGCAGTATCGAGCCGACGAGCACAGATACGCAGTATTTT. The entire variable domain, with the rest obtained from reference TRBV5-1 and TRBJ2-3, is as follows: KAGVTQTPRYLIKTRGQQVTLSCSPISGHRSVSWYQQTPGQGLQFLFEYFSETQRNKGNFPGRFSGRQFSNSRSEMNVSTLELGDSALYLCASSIEPTSTDTQYFGPGTRLTVL.

The rearrangement links TRBV5-6 to TRBJ2-3, with a tentative D call TRBD2 (5 bases). The V end lost 4 bases, the J end lost 4 bases, and 13 bases lay between the germline ends. Germline CDR1 reads SGHDT; CDR2 reads YYEEEE. The CDR3 contains 14 residues. The CDR3: CASSRRGSADTQYF. The CDR3 DNA reads as TGTGCCAGCAGCCGCCGGGGTAGCGCAGATACGCAGTATTTT.

The chain links TRBV9 to TRBJ2-3; D call uncertain. V lost 2 bases and J lost 9, with 7 bases in between. There are 11 residues in the CDR3. The germline CDR1 and CDR2 sequences are SGDLS and YYNGEE. The CDR3 loop is CASSVKDTQYF. For the CDR3, the DNA is TGTGCCAGCAGCGTCAAGGACACGCAGTATTTT.

CDR3 protein: CASSQDGGYSYGYTF. Written as DNA, the CDR3 is TGTGCCAGCAGCCAAGATGGGGGGTACTCCTATGGCTACACCTTC. The chain has TRBV3-1 and TRBJ1-2; tentatively, D is TRBD1 (5 bases). Trimming left V 0 bases short and J 4 bases short, with 12 bases between. The V gene's germline CDR1 is LGHDT and CDR2 YNNKEL (reference sequence). The CDR3 consists of 15 residues. Complete variable domain (other parts from reference TRBV3-1 and TRBJ1-2): DTAVSQTPKYLVTQMGNDKSIKCEQNLGHDTMYWYKQDSKKFLKIMFSYNNKELIINETVPNRFSPKSPDKAHLNLHINSLELGDSAVYFCASSQDGGYSYGYTFGSGTRLTVV.

The chain couples TRBV5-1 to TRBJ2-7; 8 bases align to TRBD2. The germline V gene encodes CDR1 SGHRS and CDR2 YFSETQ. V was pared by 4 bases and J by 2 bases, with 5 bases of the junction left unmatched. The CDR3 runs 14 residues. CDR3 in amino acids: CASSVTSGPYEQYF. CDR3 nucleotides: TGCGCCAGCAGCGTCACTAGCGGTCCCTACGAGCAGTACTTC.

The rearrangement links TRBV29-1 to TRBJ2-3; D call uncertain. Trimming removed 1 base from V and 0 bases from J, with 11 bases in between. CDR1 and CDR2 (germline): SQVTM, ANQGSEA. The CDR3 is 15 residues long. The chain's CDR3 is CSVEVAGGSTDTQYF. In DNA form, the CDR3 reads TGCAGCGTTGAAGTGGCCGGTGGGAGCACAGATACGCAGTATTTT.

The V gene is TRBV19, the J gene TRBJ1-1; TRBD1 matches 8 bases. Germline V gene sequence: CDR1 LNHDA, CDR2 SQIVND (reference sequence). The CDR3 runs 16 residues. Losses at the gene ends were 4 bases for V and 6 bases for J; bases not matched to a gene: 13. The CDR3 spells CASSRIGADRAPEAFF. CDR3 sequence (DNA): TGTGCCAGTAGTAGAATAGGGGCGGACAGGGCGCCTGAAGCTTTCTTT.

The chain links TRBV20-1 to TRBJ2-3, with D possibly matching TRBD2 (5 bases). This CDR3 comprises 13 residues. From germline, CDR1 is DFQATT and CDR2 SNEGSKA (reference sequence). V lost 1 base and J 5 bases, leaving 10 bases between the germline ends. CDR3 bases: TGCAGTGCTAGAGGTCTAGCTGTAGATACGCAGTATTTT. Amino acid sequence: CSARGLAVDTQYF.

The rearrangement links TRBV20-1 to TRBJ2-2, with no clear D. Germline V lookup: CDR1 DFQATT, CDR2 SNEGSKA (reference sequence). With 6 bases removed from V and 4 bases from J, the gap between germline ends came to 12 bases. This CDR3 has 13 residues. The CDR3 nucleotides are TGCAGTGCCCGGGCCACCGGCACCGGGGAGCTGTTTTTT. Translated, it gives CSARATGTGELFF.

V is TRBV27 and J is TRBJ2-1; 9 bases match TRBD2. V trimming: 5 bases; J trimming: 8 bases; junction bases outside the gene matches: 16. This CDR3 is built from 17 residues. Germline-derived CDR1 and CDR2 are MNHEY and SMNVEV (reference sequence). CDR3 DNA sequence: TGTGCCAGCAGTCCTCAGACTAGCGGAGACCTTAGGCATGAGCAGTTCTTC. Encoded protein: CASSPQTSGDLRHEQFF.

The chain recombines TRBV5-1 with TRBJ2-3; perhaps TRBD2 as D (5 bases). With 0 bases removed from V and 2 bases from J, the gap between germline ends came to 10 bases. The CDR3 is made up of 15 amino acids. Per germline, CDR1 SGHRS and CDR2 YFSETQ. The CDR3 nucleotides read TGCGCCAGCAGCTTGGGCCAGCGGACCACAGATACGCAGTATTTT. Amino acid sequence: CASSLGQRTTDTQYF.

CDR3 amino acids: CATSGSGGQNIQYF. In nucleotides, the CDR3 is TGTGCCACCAGTGGATCGGGCGGTCAAAACATTCAGTACTTC. The chain is built from TRBV24-1 and TRBJ2-4; D gene unclear. CDR3 length: 14 residues. With 5 bases removed from V and 5 bases from J, the gap between germline ends came to 12 bases. Germline loops: CDR1 KGHDR, CDR2 SFDVKD.

This clonotype has only a few counts. This chain connects TRBV27 to TRBJ2-3, with D maybe TRBD2 (5 bases). Trimming cost V 2 bases and J 0 bases, with 9 bases left between them. The CDR3 has 15 amino acids. Germline V gene lookup returns CDR1 MNHEY and CDR2 SMNVEV (reference sequence). CDR3 residues: CASSLLRTSTDTQYF. The CDR3 DNA is TGTGCCAGCAGTTTACTGAGGACTAGCACAGATACGCAGTATTTT.

This chain joins TRBV3-1 and TRBJ2-7; D not resolved. Trimming pared 1 base from V and 0 bases from J, leaving 10 bases between. Germline lookup yields CDR1 LGHDT and CDR2 YNNKEL (reference sequence). The CDR3 is 15 amino acids. CDR3: CASSQGSTSSYEQYF. CDR3 in DNA: TGTGCCAGCAGCCAAGGATCAACGAGCTCCTACGAGCAGTACTTC.

The chain combines TRBV29-1 with TRBJ2-3; the D is unclear. The CDR3 is 10 amino acids. Germline-derived CDR1 and CDR2 are SQVTM and ANQGSEA. V lost 8 bases, J lost 4 bases, and 7 bases lay in between. The CDR3 loop reads CSLGPDTQYF. The CDR3 DNA reads TGCAGCTTGGGCCCAGATACGCAGTATTTT.

This chain joins TRBV7-9 and TRBJ2-7, with TRBD2 matching over 7 bases. In germline, CDR1 is SEHNR, CDR2 FQNEAQ (reference sequence). The CDR3 spans 14 residues. Trimming took 5 bases from V and 4 from J; bases not matched to a gene: 8. In DNA form, the CDR3 reads TGTGCCAGCAGCCCCAAGACTAGCCTGTACGAGCAGTACTTC. It is translated as CASSPKTSLYEQYF.

The chain uses TRBV3-1 and TRBJ2-1; 9 nucleotides match TRBD2. Germline loops: CDR1 LGHDT, CDR2 YNNKEL (reference sequence). This CDR3 is 14 amino acids long. V gave up 7 bases and J gave up 2 bases; unmatched junction bases: 3. In DNA, the CDR3 is TGTGCCAGCAAAGGCGGGGGGGCCTACAATGAGCAGTTCTTC. This sequence encodes CASKGGGAYNEQFF.

CDR3 amino acids: CSVGGQHGYTF. The DNA of the CDR3 is TGCAGCGTTGGTGGGCAGCATGGCTACACCTTC. This chain uses TRBV29-1 with TRBJ1-2; D remains ambiguous. Germline CDR1 is SQVTM and CDR2 is ANQGSEA. Deletions cut 4 bases from V and 6 bases from J, with 9 bases between. The CDR3 is 11 amino acids.

This sequence joins TRBV20-1 and TRBJ2-5; D is perhaps TRBD2 (6 bases). This CDR3 has 14 amino acids. The V end was cut by 6 bases, the J end by 4 bases, with 18 bases between. The germline gives CDR1 DFQATT, CDR2 SNEGSKA (reference sequence). CDR3 residues: CSANPGTAGETQYF. In DNA form, the CDR3 reads TGCAGTGCCAACCCCGGGACTGCGGGAGAGACCCAGTACTTC.

The chain joins TRBV5-4 to TRBJ2-7; D gene ambiguous. The CDR3 runs 14 residues. The germline CDR1 and CDR2 sequences are SGHNT and YYREEE (reference sequence). V was shortened by 0 bases and J by 0 bases, with 7 bases between the two germline ends. The CDR3 coding sequence is TGTGCCAGCAGCTTGGGCAGATACTCCTACGAGCAGTACTTC. Residues: CASSLGRYSYEQYF. Looking up the rest from reference TRBV5-4 and TRBJ2-7 gives the full variable domain: ETGVTQSPTHLIKTRGQQVTLRCSSQSGHNTVSWYQQALGQGPQFIFQYYREEENGRGNFPPRFSGLQFPNYSSELNVNALELDDSALYLCASSLGRYSYEQYFGPGTRLTVT.

The genes are TRBV29-1 and TRBJ1-1, with D perhaps TRBD1 (6 bases). Deletions cut 7 bases from V and 0 bases from J, with 12 bases between. CDR3 length: 13 residues. Germline-derived CDR1 and CDR2 are SQVTM and ANQGSEA. CDR3 residues: CSAQQGMNTEAFF. In DNA form, the CDR3 reads TGCAGCGCCCAACAGGGTATGAACACTGAAGCTTTCTTT.

The CDR3 protein is CASSQDDRGTANDYGYTF. The CDR3 DNA is TGTGCCAGCAGCCAAGATGACAGGGGGACAGCGAATGACTATGGCTACACCTTC. The chain combines TRBV4-2 with TRBJ1-2; TRBD1 agrees at 9 bases. The CDR3 totals 18 residues. Germline V gives CDR1 LGHNA, CDR2 YNFKEQ. The J segment lost 3 bases and the V segment lost 0 bases, leaving 11 bases of the junction unmatched.

This clonotype was seen only a few times. Its ends do not fully match the called genes, so a read error is possible. The chain is built from TRBV12-3 or TRBV12-4 and TRBJ2-4, with 8 bases identical to TRBD2. This CDR3 comprises 14 residues. The CDR3 is CASSHPGLGNNQYF. Here the CDR3 DNA reads TGTGCCAGCAGCCACCCGGGACTAGGAAACAATCAGTACTTC.

The chain joins TRBV10-3 to TRBJ2-3; possible D gene TRBD1, 5 bases. The V gene's germline CDR1 is ENHRY and CDR2 SYGVKD. V lost 4 bases, J lost 2 bases, and 10 bases lay in between. The CDR3 loop spans 14 amino acids. The CDR3, as DNA: TGTGCCATCAGTGTTATAGGGGACACAGATACGCAGTATTTT. Translated, it gives CAISVIGDTDTQYF.